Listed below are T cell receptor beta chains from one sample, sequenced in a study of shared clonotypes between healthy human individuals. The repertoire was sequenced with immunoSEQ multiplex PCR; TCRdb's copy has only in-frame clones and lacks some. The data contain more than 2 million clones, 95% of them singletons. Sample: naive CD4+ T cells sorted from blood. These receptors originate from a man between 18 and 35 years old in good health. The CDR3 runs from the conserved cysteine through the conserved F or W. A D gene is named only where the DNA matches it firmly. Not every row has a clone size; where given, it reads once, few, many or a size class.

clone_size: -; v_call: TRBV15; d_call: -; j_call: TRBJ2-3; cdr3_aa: CATSRDQQNTDTQYF; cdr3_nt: TGTGCCACCAGCAGAGATCAACAGAACACAGATACGCAGTATTTT
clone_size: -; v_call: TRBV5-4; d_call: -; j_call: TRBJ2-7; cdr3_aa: CASSIDTYEQYF; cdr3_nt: TGTGCCAGCAGCATAGACACCTACGAGCAGTACTTC
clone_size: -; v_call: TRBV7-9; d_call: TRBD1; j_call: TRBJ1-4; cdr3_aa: CASSPRTGVEKLFF; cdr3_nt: TGTGCCAGCAGCCCCAGGACAGGGGTTGAAAAACTGTTTTTT
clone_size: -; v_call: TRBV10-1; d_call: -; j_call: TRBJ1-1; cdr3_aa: CASSTDMNTEAFF; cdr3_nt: TGCGCCAGCAGTACGGACATGAACACTGAAGCTTTCTTT
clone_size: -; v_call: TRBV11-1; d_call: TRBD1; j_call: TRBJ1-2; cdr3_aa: CASSLDRVGYGYTF; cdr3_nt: TGTGCCAGCAGCCTGGACAGGGTCGGCTATGGCTACACCTTC
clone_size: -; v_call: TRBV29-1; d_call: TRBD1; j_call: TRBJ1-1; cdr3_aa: CSVEIQGKNTEAFF; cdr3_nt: TGCAGCGTTGAAATACAGGGGAAGAACACTGAAGCTTTCTTT
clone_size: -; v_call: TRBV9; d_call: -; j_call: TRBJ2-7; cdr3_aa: CASSVGGAEISYEQYF; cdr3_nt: TGTGCCAGCAGCGTAGGGGGGGCGGAGATCTCCTACGAGCAGTACTTC
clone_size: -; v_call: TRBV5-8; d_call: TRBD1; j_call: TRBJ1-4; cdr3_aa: CASSLGDRHEKLFF; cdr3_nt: TGTGCCAGCAGCTTGGGGGACAGGCATGAAAAACTGTTTTTT
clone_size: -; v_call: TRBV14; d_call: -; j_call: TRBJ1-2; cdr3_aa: CASSPSGYGYTF; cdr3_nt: TGTGCCAGCAGCCCCTCGGGTTATGGCTACACCTTC
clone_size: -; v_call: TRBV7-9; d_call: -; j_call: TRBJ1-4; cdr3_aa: CASSLEGGRAEKLFF; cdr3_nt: TGTGCCAGCAGCTTAGAAGGGGGGCGTGCTGAAAAACTGTTTTTT
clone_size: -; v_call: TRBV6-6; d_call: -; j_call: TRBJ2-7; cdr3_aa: CASSYTGYEQYF; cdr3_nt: TGTGCCAGCAGTTACACGGGCTACGAGCAGTACTTC
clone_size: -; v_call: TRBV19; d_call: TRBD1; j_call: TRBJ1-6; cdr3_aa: CASSIGDRVAAPLHF; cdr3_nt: TGTGCCAGTAGTATAGGGGACAGGGTGGCGGCTCCCCTCCACTTT
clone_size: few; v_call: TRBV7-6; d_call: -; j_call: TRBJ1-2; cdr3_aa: CASSLSQEGLGGYTF; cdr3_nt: TGTGCCAGCAGCTTATCCCAAGAGGGCTTAGGTGGCTACACCTTC
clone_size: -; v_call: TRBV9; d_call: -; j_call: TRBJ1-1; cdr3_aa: CASSVTYMNTEAFF; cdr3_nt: TGTGCCAGCAGCGTCACGTATATGAACACTGAAGCTTTCTTT
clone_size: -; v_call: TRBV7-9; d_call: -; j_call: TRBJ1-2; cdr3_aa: CASSFTTENYGYTF; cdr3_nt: TGTGCCAGCAGCTTTACGACCGAGAACTATGGCTACACCTTC